The clone carrying this TCR beta chain has ten or more counts. Germline is not matched at one junction end, which may reflect a read error. The sample is drawn from a study of T cells after yellow fever vaccination. MiXCR was run by TCRdb on the 5' RACE reads, yielding one entry per CDR3 protein. The sample consists of more than 350,000 distinct CDR3 sequences, roughly 11% of them appearing once. The CDR3 consists of 11 residues. Sequencing used PBMCs, obtained on the day of the first yellow fever vaccination. The TCR originated in a man between 18 and 35 years old who received the YFV17D yellow fever vaccine. V is TRBV12-3 or TRBV12-4 and J is TRBJ2-1; D call uncertain. CDR3 amino acids: CASSFYDEQFF. Here the CDR3 DNA reads TGTGCCAGCAGTTTCTACGATGAGCAGTTCTTC.